This T cell receptor beta chain was sequenced for a study of blood T cell repertoires in COVID-19. Germline values: CDR1 SGDLS, CDR2 YYNGEE. The CDR3 runs 13 residues. V was cut by 0 bases and J by 10 bases, with 11 bases left in between. Measured with immunoSEQ multiplex PCR; TCRdb has only the in-frame clones, and not every one. This table holds over 110,000 clones, about 91% found once. The receptor comes from a human donor in a cohort sampled during active COVID-19. The V gene is TRBV9, the J gene TRBJ2-1; D is unclear. The sequencing sample was made of peripheral blood. The CDR3 is CASSVATKAEQFF. Written as DNA, the CDR3 is TGTGCCAGCAGCGTAGCTACGAAAGCGGAGCAGTTCTTC.